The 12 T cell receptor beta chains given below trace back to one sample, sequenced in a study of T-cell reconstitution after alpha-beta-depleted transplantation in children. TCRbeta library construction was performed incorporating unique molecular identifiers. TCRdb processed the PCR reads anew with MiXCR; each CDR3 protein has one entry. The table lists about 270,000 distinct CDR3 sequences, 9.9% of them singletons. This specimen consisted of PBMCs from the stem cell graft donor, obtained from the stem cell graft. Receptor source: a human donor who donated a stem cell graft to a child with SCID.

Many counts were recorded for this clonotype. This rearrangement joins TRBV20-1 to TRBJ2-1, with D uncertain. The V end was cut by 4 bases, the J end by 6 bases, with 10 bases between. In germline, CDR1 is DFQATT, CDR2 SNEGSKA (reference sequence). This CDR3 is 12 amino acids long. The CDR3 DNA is TGCAGTGCTATAATACAAGCCAATGAGCAGTTCTTC. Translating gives CSAIIQANEQFF.

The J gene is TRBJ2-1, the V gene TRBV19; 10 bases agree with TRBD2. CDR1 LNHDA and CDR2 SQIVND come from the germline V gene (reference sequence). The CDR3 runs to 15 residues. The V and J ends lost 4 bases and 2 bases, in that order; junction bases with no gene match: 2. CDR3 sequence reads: CASSRAGGPYNEQFF. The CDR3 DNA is TGTGCCAGTAGTAGAGCGGGGGGGCCCTACAATGAGCAGTTCTTC.

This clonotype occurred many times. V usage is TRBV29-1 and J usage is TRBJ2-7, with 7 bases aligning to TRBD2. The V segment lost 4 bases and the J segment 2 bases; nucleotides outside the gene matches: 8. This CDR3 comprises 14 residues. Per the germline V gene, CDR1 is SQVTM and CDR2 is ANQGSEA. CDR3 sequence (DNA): TGCAGCGTTGCCGCAGGACGGGGGGCCTACGAGCAGTACTTC. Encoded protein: CSVAAGRGAYEQYF.

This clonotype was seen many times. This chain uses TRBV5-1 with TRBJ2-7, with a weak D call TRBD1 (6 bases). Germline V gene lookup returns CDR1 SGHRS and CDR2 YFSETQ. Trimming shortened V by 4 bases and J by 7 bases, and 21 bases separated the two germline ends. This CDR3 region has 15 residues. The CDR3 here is CASSPGQSTLGEQYF. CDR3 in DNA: TGCGCCAGCAGCCCTGGACAGAGTACCTTGGGGGAGCAGTACTTC.

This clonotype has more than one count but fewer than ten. The CDR3 sequence is CASSPPLRPTDTQYF. In DNA, the CDR3 is TGTGCCAGCAGCCCACCCTTAAGGCCCACAGATACGCAGTATTTT. The chain links TRBV7-9 to TRBJ2-3, with unresolved D. The CDR3 runs to 15 residues. V gave up 5 bases and J gave up 2 bases, with 14 bases separating them. Germline values: CDR1 SEHNR, CDR2 FQNEAQ (reference sequence).

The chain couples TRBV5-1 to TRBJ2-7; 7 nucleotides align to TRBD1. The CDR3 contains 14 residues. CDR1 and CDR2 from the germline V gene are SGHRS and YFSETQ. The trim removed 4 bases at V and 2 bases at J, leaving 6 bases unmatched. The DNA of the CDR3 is TGCGCCAGCAGCCTCCGGGACAGCCCCTACGAGCAGTACTTC. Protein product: CASSLRDSPYEQYF.

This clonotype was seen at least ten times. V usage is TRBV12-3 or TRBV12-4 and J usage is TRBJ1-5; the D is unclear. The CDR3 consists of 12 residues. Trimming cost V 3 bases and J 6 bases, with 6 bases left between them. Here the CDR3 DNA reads TGTGCCAGCAGTTTTTTGGGTCAGCCCCAGCATTTT. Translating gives CASSFLGQPQHF.

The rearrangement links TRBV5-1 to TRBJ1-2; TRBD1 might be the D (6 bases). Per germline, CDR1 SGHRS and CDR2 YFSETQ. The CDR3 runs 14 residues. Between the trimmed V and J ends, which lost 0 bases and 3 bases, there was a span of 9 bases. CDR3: CASSLAGGDYGYTF. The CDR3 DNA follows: TGCGCCAGCAGCTTGGCCGGGGGCGACTATGGCTACACCTTC.

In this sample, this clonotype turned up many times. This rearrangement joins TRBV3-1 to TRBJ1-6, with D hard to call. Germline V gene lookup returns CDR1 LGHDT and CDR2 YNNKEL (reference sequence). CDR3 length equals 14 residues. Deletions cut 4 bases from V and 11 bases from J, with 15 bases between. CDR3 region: CASSPRAEGAPLHF. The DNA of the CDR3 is TGTGCCAGCAGCCCCCGGGCCGAGGGTGCACCCCTCCACTTT.

The CDR3 reads CASSADRDRGFDEQFF. CDR3 DNA sequence: TGTGCCAGCAGCGCGGACCGGGACAGGGGGTTCGATGAGCAGTTCTTC. This chain connects TRBV9 to TRBJ2-1; 11 positions agree with TRBD1. Germline V gene lookup returns CDR1 SGDLS and CDR2 YYNGEE. The CDR3 contains 16 residues. V lost 3 bases, J lost 8 bases, and 10 bases stayed unmatched.

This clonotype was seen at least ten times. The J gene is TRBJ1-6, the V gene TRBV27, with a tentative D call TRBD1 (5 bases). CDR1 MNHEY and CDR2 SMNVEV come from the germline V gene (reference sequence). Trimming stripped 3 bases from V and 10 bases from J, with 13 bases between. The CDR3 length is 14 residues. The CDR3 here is CASSFRGGGSPLHF. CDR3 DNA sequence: TGTGCCAGCAGTTTCCGGGGGGGTGGGTCACCCCTCCACTTT.

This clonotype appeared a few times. In nucleotides, the CDR3 is TGTGCCAGCAGCGGGGGCACCATGAACACTGAAGCTTTCTTT. It specifies CASSGGTMNTEAFF. V usage is TRBV12-3 or TRBV12-4 and J usage is TRBJ1-1; D may be TRBD1 (6 bases). This CDR3 has 14 amino acids. V lost 6 bases to trimming and J lost 0 bases, with 11 bases between them.